This TCR beta chain was obtained from a study of T cell responses to AZD1222 COVID-19 vaccine. Broader study findings: AZD1222 recipients seropositive at baseline numbered only five or six. Increases in Spike-specific TCR breadth and depth were seen after two AZD1222 doses. Dominant at 160-218 and 743-854, vaccine-associated CD4 TCRs also spanned spike. None of the repertoires were sampled until the peak T cell response had passed.

This clone was detected only a few times. Its specificity is not known. The germline V and J ends were trimmed by 5 bases and 2 bases, with 12 bases remaining between them. Germline V CDR1 and CDR2: SGHAT, FQNNGV. CDR3 length equals 14 residues. Measured with immunoSEQ multiplex PCR; TCRdb has only the in-frame clones, and not every one. The sample includes about 130,000 clones, roughly 94% of them seen just once. The chain joins TRBV11-2 to TRBJ1-2; D remains unclear. The sequencing used peripheral blood, collected on day 0 of AZD1222 vaccination. The origin of this receptor is an adult in good health. CDR3 sequence: CASSPPVPNYGYTF. The CDR3 region has the DNA TGTGCCAGCAGCCCGCCGGTACCCAACTATGGCTACACCTTC. The variable domain in full, completed from reference TRBV11-2 and TRBJ1-2, reads EAGVAQSPRYKIIEKRQSVAFWCNPISGHATLYWYQQILGQGPKLLIQFQNNGVVDDSQLPKDRFSAERLKGVDSTLKIQPAKLEDSAVYLCASSPPVPNYGYTFGSGTRLTVV.